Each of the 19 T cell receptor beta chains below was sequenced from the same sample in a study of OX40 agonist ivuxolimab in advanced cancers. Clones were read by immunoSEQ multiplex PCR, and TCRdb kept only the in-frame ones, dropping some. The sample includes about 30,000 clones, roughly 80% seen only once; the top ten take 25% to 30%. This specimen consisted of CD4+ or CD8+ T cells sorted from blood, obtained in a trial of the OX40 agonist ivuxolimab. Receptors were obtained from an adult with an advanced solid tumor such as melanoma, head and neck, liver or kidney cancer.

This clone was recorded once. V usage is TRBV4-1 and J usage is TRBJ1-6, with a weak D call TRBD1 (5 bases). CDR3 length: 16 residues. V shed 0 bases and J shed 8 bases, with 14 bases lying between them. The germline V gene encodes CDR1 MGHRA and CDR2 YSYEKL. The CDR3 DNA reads TGCGCCAGCAGCCAAGATAACTACCCAGGGTATTCACCCCTCCACTTT. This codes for CASSQDNYPGYSPLHF.

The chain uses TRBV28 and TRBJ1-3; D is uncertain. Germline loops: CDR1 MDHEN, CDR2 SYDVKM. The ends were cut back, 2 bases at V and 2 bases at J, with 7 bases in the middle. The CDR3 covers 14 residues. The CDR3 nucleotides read TGTGCCAGCAGTTTAAGAGGGACTGGAAACACCATATATTTT. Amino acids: CASSLRGTGNTIYF.

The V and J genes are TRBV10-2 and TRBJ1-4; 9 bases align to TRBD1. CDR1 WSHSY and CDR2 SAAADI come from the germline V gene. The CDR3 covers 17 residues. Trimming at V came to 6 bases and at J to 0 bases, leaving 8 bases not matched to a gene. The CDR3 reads CASSDNRGRPTNEKLFF. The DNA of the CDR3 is TGCGCCAGCAGCGACAACAGGGGGCGGCCAACTAATGAAAAACTGTTTTTT.

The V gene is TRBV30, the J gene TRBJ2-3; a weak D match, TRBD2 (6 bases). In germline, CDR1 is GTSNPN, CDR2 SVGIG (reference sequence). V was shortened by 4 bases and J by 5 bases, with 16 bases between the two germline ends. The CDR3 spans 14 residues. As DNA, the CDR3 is TGTGCCTGGAATACGCCCGGGGAGGTAGATACGCAGTATTTT. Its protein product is CAWNTPGEVDTQYF.

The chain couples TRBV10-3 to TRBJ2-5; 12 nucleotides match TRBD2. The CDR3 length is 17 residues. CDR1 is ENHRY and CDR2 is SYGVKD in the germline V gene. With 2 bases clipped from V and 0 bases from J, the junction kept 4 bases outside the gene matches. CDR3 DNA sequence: TGTGCCATCAGTGAGGTACTAGCGGGAGGTAACCAAGAGACCCAGTACTTC. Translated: CAISEVLAGGNQETQYF.

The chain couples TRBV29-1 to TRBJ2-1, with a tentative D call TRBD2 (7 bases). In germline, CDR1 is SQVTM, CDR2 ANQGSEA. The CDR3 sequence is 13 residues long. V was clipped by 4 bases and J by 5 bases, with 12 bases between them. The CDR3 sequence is CSVGRGAHNEQFF. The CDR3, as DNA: TGCAGCGTTGGTCGGGGGGCCCACAATGAGCAGTTCTTC.

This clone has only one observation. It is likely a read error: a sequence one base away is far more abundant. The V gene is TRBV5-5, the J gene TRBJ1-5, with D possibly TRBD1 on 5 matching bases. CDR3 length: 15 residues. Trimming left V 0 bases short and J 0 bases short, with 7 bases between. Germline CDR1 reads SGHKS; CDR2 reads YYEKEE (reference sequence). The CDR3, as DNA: TGTGCCAGCAGCTTGGAGGGGTATAGCAATCAGCCCCAGCATTTT. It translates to CASSLEGYSNQPQHF.

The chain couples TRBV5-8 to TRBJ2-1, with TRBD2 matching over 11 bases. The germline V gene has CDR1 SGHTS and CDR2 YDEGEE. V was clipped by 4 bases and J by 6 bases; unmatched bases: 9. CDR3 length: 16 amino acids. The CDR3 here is CASSRRLAGGRNEQFF. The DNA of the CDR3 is TGTGCCAGCAGCCGACGCCTAGCGGGGGGCCGCAATGAGCAGTTCTTC.

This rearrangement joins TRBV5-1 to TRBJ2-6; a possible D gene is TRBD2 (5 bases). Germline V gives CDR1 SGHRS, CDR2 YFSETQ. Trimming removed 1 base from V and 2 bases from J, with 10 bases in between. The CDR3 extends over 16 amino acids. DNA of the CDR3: TGCGCCAGCAGCTTGTCCCCCGGGGCTGGGGCCAACGTCCTGACTTTC. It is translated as CASSLSPGAGANVLTF.

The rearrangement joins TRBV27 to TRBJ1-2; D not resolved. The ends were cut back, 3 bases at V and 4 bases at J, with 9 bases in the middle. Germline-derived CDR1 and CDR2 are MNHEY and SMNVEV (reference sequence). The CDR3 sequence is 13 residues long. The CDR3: CASSFSGSYGYTF. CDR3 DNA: TGTGCCAGCAGTTTTTCTGGGAGCTATGGCTACACCTTC.

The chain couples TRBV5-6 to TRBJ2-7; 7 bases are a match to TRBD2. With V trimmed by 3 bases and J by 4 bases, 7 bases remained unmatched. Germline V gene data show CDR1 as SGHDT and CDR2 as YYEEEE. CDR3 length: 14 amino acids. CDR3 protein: CASSSGLSTYEQYF. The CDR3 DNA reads TGTGCCAGCAGCTCGGGACTAAGCACGTACGAGCAGTACTTC.

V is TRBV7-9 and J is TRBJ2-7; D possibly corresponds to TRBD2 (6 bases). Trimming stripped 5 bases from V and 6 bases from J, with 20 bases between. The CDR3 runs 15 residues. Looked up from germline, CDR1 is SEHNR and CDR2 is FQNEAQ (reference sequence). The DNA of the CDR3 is TGTGCCAGCAGCCCACCGGGACTTGGGTTCTCCGAGCAGTACTTC. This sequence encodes CASSPPGLGFSEQYF.

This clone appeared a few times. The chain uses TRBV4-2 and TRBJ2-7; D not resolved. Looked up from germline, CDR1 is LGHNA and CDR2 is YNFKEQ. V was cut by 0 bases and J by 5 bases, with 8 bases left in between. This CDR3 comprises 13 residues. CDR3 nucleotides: TGTGCCAGCAGCCAAGAGCTAGGGCACGAGCAGTACTTC. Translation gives CASSQELGHEQYF.

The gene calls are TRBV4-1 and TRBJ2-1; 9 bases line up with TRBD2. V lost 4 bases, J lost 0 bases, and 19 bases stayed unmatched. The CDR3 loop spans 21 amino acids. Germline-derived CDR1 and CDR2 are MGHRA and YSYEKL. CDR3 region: CASSLTSHRGRVPSSYNEQFF. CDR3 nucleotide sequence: TGCGCCAGCAGCCTGACCTCCCATCGCGGGAGGGTCCCTAGCTCCTACAATGAGCAGTTCTTC.

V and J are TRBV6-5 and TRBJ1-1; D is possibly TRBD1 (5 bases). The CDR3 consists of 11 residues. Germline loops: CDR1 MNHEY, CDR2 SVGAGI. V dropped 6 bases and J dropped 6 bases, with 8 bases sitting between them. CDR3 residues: CASRQDPEAFF. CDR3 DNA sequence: TGTGCCAGCAGACAGGATCCTGAAGCTTTCTTT.

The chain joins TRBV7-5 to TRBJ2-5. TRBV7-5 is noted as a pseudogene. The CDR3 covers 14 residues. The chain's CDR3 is CASSLHGLQETQYF. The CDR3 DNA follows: TGTGCCAGCAGCTTACATGGATTACAAGAGACCCAGTACTTC.

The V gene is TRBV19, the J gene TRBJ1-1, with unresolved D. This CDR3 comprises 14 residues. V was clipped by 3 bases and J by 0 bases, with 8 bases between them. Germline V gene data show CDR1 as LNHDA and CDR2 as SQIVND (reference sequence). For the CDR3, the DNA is TGTGCCAGTAGTATGGGAGTTATGAACACTGAAGCTTTCTTT. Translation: CASSMGVMNTEAFF.

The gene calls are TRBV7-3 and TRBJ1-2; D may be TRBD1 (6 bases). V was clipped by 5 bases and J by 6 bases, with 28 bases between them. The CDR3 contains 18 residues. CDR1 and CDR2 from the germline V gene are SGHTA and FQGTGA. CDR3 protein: CASSPNPVGGRERNGYTF. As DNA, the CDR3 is TGTGCCAGCAGCCCGAACCCCGTGGGGGGCAGGGAGAGAAATGGCTACACCTTC.

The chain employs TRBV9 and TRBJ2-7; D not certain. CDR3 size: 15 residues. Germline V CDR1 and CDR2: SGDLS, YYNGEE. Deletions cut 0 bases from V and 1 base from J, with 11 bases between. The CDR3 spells CASSVASGGSYEQYF. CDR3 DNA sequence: TGTGCCAGCAGCGTAGCGTCGGGCGGTTCCTACGAGCAGTACTTC.